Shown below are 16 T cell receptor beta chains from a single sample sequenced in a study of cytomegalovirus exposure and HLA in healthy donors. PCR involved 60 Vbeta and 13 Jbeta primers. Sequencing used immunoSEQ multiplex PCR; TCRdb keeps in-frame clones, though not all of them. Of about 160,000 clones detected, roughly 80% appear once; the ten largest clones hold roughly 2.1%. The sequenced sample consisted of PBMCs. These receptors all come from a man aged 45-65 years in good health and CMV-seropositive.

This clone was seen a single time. CDR3 in DNA: TGCGCCAGCAGCTCGGAGGCAGGGGCCGGGAACACTGAAGCTTTCTTT. Its translation is CASSSEAGAGNTEAFF. The gene calls are TRBV5-1 and TRBJ1-1; a weak D match, TRBD1 (6 bases). The CDR3 totals 16 residues. Germline V lookup: CDR1 SGHRS, CDR2 YFSETQ. Trimming pared 3 bases from V and 1 base from J, leaving 16 bases between.

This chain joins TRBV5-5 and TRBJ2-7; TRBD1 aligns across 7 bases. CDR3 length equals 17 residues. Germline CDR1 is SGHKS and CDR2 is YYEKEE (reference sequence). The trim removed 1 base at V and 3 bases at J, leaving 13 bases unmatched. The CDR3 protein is CASSLMTTGARIYEQYF. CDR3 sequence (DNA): TGTGCCAGCAGCTTGATGACTACAGGGGCGCGCATCTACGAGCAGTACTTC.

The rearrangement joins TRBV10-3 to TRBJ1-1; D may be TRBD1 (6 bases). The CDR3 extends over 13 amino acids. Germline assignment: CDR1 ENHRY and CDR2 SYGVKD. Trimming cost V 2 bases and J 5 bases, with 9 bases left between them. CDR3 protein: CAISEGRGTEAFF. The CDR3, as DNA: TGTGCCATCAGTGAGGGGAGGGGGACTGAAGCTTTCTTT.

Written as DNA, the CDR3 is TGTGCCAGCAGGGTGCTAGCGGGGAGGCGGAGTACGCAGTATTTT. Its translation is CASRVLAGRRSTQYF. The chain has TRBV11-2 and TRBJ2-3; 9 nucleotides line up with TRBD2. CDR1 is SGHAT and CDR2 is FQNNGV in the germline V gene. The CDR3 extends over 15 amino acids. V lost 6 bases and J lost 8; bases outside the gene matches: 12.

The CDR3 DNA reads TGTGCCAGCAGTAGACAGGGAAATCAGCCCCAGCATTTT. It specifies CASSRQGNQPQHF. This chain joins TRBV5-6 and TRBJ1-5, with 7 bases fitting TRBD1. The CDR3 has 13 residues. Trimming removed 5 bases from V and 4 bases from J; junction bases left unmatched: 3. The germline V gene has CDR1 SGHDT and CDR2 YYEEEE.

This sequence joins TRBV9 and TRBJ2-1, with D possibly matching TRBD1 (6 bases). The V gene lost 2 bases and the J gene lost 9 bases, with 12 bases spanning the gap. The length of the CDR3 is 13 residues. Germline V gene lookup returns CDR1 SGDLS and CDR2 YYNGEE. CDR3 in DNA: TGTGCCAGCAGCGTTAGCCTAGGGGGTGAGCAGTTCTTC. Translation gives CASSVSLGGEQFF.

The CDR3 region has the DNA TGTGCCAGCAGTTTATCGTTCCAAGCGGGGCTCTCCTACGAGCAGTACTTC. Translated: CASSLSFQAGLSYEQYF. This chain links TRBV27 with TRBJ2-7, with 7 bases identical to TRBD2. The CDR3 has 17 amino acids. CDR1 and CDR2 (germline): MNHEY, SMNVEV (reference sequence). J was trimmed by 0 bases and V by 0 bases; bases with no gene match: 8.

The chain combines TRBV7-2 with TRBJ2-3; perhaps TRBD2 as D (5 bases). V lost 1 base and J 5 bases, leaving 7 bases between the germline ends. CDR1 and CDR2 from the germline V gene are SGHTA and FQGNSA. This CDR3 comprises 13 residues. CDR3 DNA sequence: TGTGCCAGCAGCTTAGATGAGGGAGATACGCAGTATTTT. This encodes CASSLDEGDTQYF.

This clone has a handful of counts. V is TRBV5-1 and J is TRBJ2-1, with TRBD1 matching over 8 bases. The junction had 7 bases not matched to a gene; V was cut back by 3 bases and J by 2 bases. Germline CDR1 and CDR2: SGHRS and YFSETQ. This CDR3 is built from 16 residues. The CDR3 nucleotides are TGCGCCAGCAGCTCCCTTGGACAGGGAGCCTACAATGAGCAGTTCTTC. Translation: CASSSLGQGAYNEQFF.

CDR3 sequence (DNA): TGTGCCAGCAGCGCCCATCAGGCGACCCCCTATGGCTACACCTTC. Protein: CASSAHQATPYGYTF. This chain uses TRBV9 with TRBJ1-2; unclear D gene. From germline, CDR1 is SGDLS and CDR2 YYNGEE. The V gene lost 3 bases and the J gene lost 4 bases, with 16 bases spanning the gap. CDR3 length equals 15 residues. Together with reference TRBV9 and TRBJ1-2, the CDR3 gives the full variable domain: DSGVTQTPKHLITATGQRVTLRCSPRSGDLSVYWYQQSLDQGLQFLIQYYNGEERAKGNILERFSAQQFPDLHSELNLSSLELGDSALYFCASSAHQATPYGYTFGSGTRLTVV.

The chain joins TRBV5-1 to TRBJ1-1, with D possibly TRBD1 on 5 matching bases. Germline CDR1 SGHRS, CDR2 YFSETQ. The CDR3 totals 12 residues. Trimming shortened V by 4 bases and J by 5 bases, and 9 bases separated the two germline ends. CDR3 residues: CASSAGGTEAFF. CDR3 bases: TGCGCCAGCAGCGCGGGGGGGACTGAAGCTTTCTTT.

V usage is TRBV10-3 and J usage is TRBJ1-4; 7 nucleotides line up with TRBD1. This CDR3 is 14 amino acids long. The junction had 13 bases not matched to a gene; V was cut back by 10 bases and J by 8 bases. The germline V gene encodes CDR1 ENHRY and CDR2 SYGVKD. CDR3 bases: TGTGCCACCCGAGGCCCGGGACAGTCCGAAAAACTGTTTTTT. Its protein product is CATRGPGQSEKLFF.

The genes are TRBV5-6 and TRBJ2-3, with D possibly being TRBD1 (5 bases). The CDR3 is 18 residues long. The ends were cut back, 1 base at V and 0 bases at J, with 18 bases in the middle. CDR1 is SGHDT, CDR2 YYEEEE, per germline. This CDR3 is CASSLPFSNRSSTDTQYF. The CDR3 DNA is TGTGCCAGCAGCTTGCCATTCTCGAACAGGAGTAGCACAGATACGCAGTATTTT.

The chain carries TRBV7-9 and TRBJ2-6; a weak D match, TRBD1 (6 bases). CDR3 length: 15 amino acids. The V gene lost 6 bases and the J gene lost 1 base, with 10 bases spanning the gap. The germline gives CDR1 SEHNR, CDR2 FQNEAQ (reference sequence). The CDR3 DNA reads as TGTGCCAGCAGTTTCCAGGGGTCTGGGGCCAACGTCCTGACTTTC. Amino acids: CASSFQGSGANVLTF.

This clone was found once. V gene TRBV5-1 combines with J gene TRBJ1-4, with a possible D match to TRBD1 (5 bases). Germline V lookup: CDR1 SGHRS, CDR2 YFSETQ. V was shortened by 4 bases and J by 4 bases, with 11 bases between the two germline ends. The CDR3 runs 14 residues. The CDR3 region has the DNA TGCGCCAGCAGCCAGGGCGCCGATAATGAAAAACTGTTTTTT. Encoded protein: CASSQGADNEKLFF.

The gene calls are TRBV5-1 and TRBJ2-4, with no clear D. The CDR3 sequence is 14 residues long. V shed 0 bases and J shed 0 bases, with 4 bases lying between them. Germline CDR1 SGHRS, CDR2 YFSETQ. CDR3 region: CASSLDLAKNIQYF. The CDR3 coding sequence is TGCGCCAGCAGCTTGGATCTAGCCAAAAACATTCAGTACTTC.